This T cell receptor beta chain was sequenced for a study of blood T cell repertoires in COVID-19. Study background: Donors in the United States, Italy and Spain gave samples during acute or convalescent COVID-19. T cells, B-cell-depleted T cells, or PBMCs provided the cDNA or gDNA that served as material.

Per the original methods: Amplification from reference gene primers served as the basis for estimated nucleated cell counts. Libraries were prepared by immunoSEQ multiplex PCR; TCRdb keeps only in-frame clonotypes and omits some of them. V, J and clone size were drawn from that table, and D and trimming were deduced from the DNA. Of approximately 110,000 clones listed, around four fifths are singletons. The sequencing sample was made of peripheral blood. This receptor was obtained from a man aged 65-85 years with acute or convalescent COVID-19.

CDR3 residues: CASWTAFNYGYTF. CDR3 coding DNA: TGTGCCAGCTGGACAGCCTTTAACTATGGCTACACCTTC. The V call is TRBV28, the J call TRBJ1-2; perhaps TRBD1 as D (6 bases). The V and J ends lost 8 bases and 1 base respectively, with 11 bases between them. The CDR3 is 13 amino acids. The V gene's germline CDR1 is MDHEN and CDR2 SYDVKM.